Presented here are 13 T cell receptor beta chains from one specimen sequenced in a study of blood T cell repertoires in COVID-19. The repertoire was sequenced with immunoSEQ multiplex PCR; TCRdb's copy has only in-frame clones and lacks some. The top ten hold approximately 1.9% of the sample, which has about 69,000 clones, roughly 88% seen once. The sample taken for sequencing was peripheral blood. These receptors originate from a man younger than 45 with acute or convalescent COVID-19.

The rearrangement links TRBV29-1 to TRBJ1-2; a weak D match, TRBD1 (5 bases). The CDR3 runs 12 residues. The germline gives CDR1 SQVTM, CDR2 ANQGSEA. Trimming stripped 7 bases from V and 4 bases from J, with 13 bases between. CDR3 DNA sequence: TGCAGCGCGGGGGATCGGGGCTATGGCTACACCTTC. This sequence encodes CSAGDRGYGYTF.

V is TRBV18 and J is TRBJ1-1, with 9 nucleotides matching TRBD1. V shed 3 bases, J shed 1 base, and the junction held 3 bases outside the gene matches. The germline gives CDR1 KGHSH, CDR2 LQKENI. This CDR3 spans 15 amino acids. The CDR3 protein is CASSPETGGNTEAFF. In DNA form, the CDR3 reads TGTGCCAGCTCACCTGAGACAGGGGGGAACACTGAAGCTTTCTTT. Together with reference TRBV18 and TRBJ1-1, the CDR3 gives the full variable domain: NAGVMQNPRHLVRRRGQEARLRCSPMKGHSHVYWYRQLPEEGLKFMVYLQKENIIDESGMPKERFSAEFPKEGPSILRIQQVVRGDSAAYFCASSPETGGNTEAFFGQGTRLTVV.

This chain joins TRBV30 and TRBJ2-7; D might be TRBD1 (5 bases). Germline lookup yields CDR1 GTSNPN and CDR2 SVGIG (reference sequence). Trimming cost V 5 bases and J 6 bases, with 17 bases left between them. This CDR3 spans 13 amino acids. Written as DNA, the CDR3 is TGTGCCTGGGGGGCGGTGAGATGGGTCGAGCAGTACTTC. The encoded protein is CAWGAVRWVEQYF.

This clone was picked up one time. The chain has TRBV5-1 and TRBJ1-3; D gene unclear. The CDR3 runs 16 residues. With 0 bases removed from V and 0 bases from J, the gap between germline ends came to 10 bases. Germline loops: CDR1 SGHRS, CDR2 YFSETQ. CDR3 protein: CASSLDVVRSGNTIYF. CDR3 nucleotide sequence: TGCGCCAGCAGCTTGGATGTAGTTCGCTCTGGAAACACCATATATTTT.

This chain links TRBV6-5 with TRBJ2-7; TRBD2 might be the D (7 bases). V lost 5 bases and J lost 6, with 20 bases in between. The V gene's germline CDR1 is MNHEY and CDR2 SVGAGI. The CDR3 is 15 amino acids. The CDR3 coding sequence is TGTGCCAGCAGTCCTAGGGGGGGGGCGTTGGGCGAGCAGTACGTC. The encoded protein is CASSPRGGALGEQYV.

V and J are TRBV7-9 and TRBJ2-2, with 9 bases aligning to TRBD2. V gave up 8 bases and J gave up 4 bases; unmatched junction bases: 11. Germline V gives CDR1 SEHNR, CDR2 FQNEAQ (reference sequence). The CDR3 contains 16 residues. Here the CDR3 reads CASLVRAGGPTGELFF. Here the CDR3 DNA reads TGTGCCAGCCTCGTCCGGGCGGGAGGGCCCACCGGGGAGCTGTTTTTT.

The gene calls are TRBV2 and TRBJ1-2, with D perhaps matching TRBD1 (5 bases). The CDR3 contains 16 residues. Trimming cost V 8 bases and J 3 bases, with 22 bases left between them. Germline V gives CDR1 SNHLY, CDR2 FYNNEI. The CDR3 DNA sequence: TGTGCCAGCGTGTGGGGCGTGGGGTCCCCCGACTATGGCTACACCTTC. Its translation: CASVWGVGSPDYGYTF.

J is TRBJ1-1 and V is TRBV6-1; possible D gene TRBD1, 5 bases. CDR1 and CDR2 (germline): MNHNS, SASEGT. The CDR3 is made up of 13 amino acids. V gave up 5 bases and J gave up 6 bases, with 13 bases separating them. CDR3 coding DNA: TGTGCCAGCAGTTATCCCAGGGTGCCTGAAGCTTTCTTT. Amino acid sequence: CASSYPRVPEAFF.

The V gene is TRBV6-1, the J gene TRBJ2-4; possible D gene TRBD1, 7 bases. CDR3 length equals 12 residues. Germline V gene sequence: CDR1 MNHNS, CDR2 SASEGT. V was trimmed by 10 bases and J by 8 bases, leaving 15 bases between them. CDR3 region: CATADRRDIQYF. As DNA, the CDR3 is TGTGCCACCGCGGACAGGAGGGACATTCAGTACTTC.

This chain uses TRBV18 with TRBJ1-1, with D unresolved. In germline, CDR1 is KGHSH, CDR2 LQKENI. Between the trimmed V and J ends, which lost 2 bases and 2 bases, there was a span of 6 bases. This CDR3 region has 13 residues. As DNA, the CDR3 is TGTGCCAGCTCACCAGAGCCCAACACTGAAGCTTTCTTT. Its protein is CASSPEPNTEAFF.

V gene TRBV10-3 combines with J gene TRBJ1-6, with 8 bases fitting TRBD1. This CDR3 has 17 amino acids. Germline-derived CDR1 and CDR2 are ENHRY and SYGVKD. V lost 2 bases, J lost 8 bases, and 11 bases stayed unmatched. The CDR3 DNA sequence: TGTGCCATCAGTGAGGGACAGGGTTTAGCCGGGGATTCACCCCTCCACTTT. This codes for CAISEGQGLAGDSPLHF.

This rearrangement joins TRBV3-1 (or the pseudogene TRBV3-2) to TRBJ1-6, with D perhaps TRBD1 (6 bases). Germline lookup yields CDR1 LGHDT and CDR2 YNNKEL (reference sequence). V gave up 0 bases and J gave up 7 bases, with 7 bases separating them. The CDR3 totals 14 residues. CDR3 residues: CASSQETGNSPLHF. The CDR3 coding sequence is TGTGCCAGCAGCCAAGAAACAGGGAATTCACCCCTCCACTTT.

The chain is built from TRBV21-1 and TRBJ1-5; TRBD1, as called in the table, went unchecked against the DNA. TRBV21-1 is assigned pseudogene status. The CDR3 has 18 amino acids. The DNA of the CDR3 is TGTGCCAGCAGTCTAAGGGACAGGGGGTATAGTAGCAATCAGCCCCAGCATTTT. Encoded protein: CASSLRDRGYSSNQPQHF.